This T cell receptor beta chain was profiled in a study of CD8+ T cells in alopecia areata. Overall study findings and caveats: Patients showed less clear TCR sequence sharing than mice, possibly partly because of HLA diversity. Compared with normal scalp, lesional scalp had higher clonality and more expanded CD8+ clones.

Germline V lookup: CDR1 MNHEY, CDR2 SMNVEV (reference sequence). CDR3 size: 15 residues. V was shortened by 2 bases and J by 4 bases, with 15 bases between the two germline ends. Following RNA extraction, reverse transcription yielded cDNA that acted as the sequencing template. Assay: immunoSEQ multiplex PCR; the TCRdb copy retains only in-frame clones and omits some. The sample records fewer than 40,000 clones, around 50% being singletons. Turning to this clone: The antigen is unknown.

Specimens obtained from alopecia areata patients comprised lesional scalp punch biopsies and peripheral blood. Separation by sorting yielded CD4+ and CD8+ T cells from PBMCs. The receptor was derived from a human donor with alopecia areata. The chain has TRBV27 and TRBJ2-7; D is unresolved. The material sequenced was NKG2D-high CD8+ T cells sorted from blood. The CDR3 region is CASSLGRPTMYEQYF. The CDR3 DNA is TGTGCCAGCAGTTTAGGTAGACCGACCATGTACGAGCAGTACTTC.